This section outlines one T cell receptor beta chain sequence together with its context. The length of the CDR3 is 14 residues. CDR1 and CDR2 (germline): SGHRS, YFSETQ. Deletions cut 2 bases from V and 2 bases from J, with 8 bases between. This entry belongs to a study of blood T cell repertoires in COVID-19. Study-wide context: The study drew acute and convalescent COVID-19 samples from the United States, Italy and Spain. PBMCs, B-cell-depleted T cells, or T cells provided the cDNA or gDNA that made up the material.

Sequencing used immunoSEQ multiplex PCR; TCRdb keeps in-frame clones, though not all of them. Found here are some 190,000 clones, 88% of them singletons; the top ten hold under 2%. The chain combines TRBV5-1 with TRBJ1-3; a weak D match, TRBD1 (6 bases). This receptor was taken from a man between 18 and 29 years old with active or convalescent COVID-19. Sequences were obtained from peripheral blood. The CDR3 DNA reads as TGCGCCAGCAGCTTCGGGACAACTGGAAACACCATATATTTT. This codes for CASSFGTTGNTIYF.